This TCR beta chain was recorded in a study of T cell responses to AZD1222 COVID-19 vaccine. Study conclusions and caveats: CD4 TCRs associated with vaccination spanned spike, dominating at 160-218 and 743-854. Targets within unmutated variant regions were reportedly found for nearly half of spike-specific TCRs. Donors skewed white British and female; clonal diversity was possibly underestimated.

The repertoire was sequenced with immunoSEQ multiplex PCR; TCRdb's copy has only in-frame clones and lacks some. The sample lists about 150,000 clones; less than 95% were seen once. With regard to this clone: What it recognizes is unknown.

Material: peripheral blood, obtained on day 0 of AZD1222 vaccination. The receptor was derived from an adult in good health.

CDR3 loop: CASSFAGGSFLGYTF. CDR3 nucleotides: TGTGCCAGCAGTTTCGCGGGGGGCTCGTTCTTGGGCTACACCTTC. V gene TRBV27 combines with J gene TRBJ1-2; D may be TRBD1 (6 bases). The CDR3 covers 15 residues. Germline V gives CDR1 MNHEY, CDR2 SMNVEV (reference sequence). Between the trimmed V and J ends, which lost 3 bases and 8 bases, there was a span of 19 bases.